This T cell receptor beta chain was identified in a study of Graves' ophthalmopathy and Graves' hyperthyroidism. The sequenced template was RNA, covering the TCR beta CDR3 region. RT-PCR with HTBI primers came first, then second-round multiplex PCR. TCRdb passed the multiplex PCR reads through MiXCR, listing each CDR3 protein once. Counted here are about 740,000 distinct CDR3 sequences, 40% occurring once; the ten biggest clones make up approximately 46%. This clonotype was recorded many times. The CDR3 has 14 residues. Trimming left V 5 bases short and J 2 bases short, with 12 bases between. This TCR was sampled from an adult man with Graves' ophthalmopathy. Source material: peripheral blood. V is TRBV12-3 or TRBV12-4 and J is TRBJ1-1, with a tentative D call TRBD1 (5 bases). CDR3 DNA sequence: TGTGCCAGCAGTATATCCGACAGTAACACTGAAGCTTTCTTT. Translation: CASSISDSNTEAFF.